The 28 T cell receptor beta chains in this list originate from one sample, sequenced in a study of beta chain features in type 1 diabetes. Reverse transcription of all isolated RNA meant that expressed TCRB transcripts were sequenced. The table came from immunoSEQ multiplex PCR; TCRdb's copy has only in-frame clones and leaves some out. Of about 620,000 clones in the sample, about 16% are singletons; the top ten hold around 0.095%. The sequenced sample was naive CD4+ T cells from blood. The receptors were gathered from a man in his late teens or twenties in good health.

There are many counts of this clone. V is TRBV14 and J is TRBJ2-1, with a possible D match to TRBD2 (6 bases). The CDR3 spans 19 residues. Trimming removed 4 bases at V and 6 bases at J, with 28 bases between. CDR1 and CDR2 (germline): SGHDN, FVKESK. This CDR3 reads CASSPSAGSLHWWFNEQFF. In nucleotides, the CDR3 is TGTGCCAGCAGCCCCTCCGCGGGGTCCCTACACTGGTGGTTCAATGAGCAGTTCTTC.

This clone was found a few times. The V call is TRBV7-9, the J call TRBJ2-7; the D call may be TRBD1 or TRBD2 (5 bases each). This CDR3 has 13 amino acids. Germline values: CDR1 SEHNR, CDR2 FQNEAQ (reference sequence). CDR3 bases: TGTGCAGGTATGAGGGACCCTAGTCCCGAGCAGTACTTC. This encodes CAGMRDPSPEQYF. Looking up the rest from reference TRBV7-9 and TRBJ2-7 gives the full variable domain: DTGVSQNPRHKITKRGQNVTFRCDPISEHNRLYWYRQTLGQGPEFLTYFQNEAQLEKSRLLSDRFSAERPKGSFSTLEIQRTEQGDSAMYLCAGMRDPSPEQYFGPGTRLTVT.

As concerns this clone: Distinct nucleotide sequences in the sample also encode this CDR3. The chain employs TRBV7-9 and TRBJ1-4; no definite D call. CDR3 size: 15 residues. Germline CDR1 is SEHNR and CDR2 is FQNEAQ (reference sequence). Trimming cost V 0 bases and J 5 bases, with 10 bases left between them. CDR3 in DNA: TGTGCCAGCAGCTTAGCTCAGACGACAAATGAAAAACTGTTTTTT. Its translation is CASSLAQTTNEKLFF. The variable domain in full, completed from reference TRBV7-9 and TRBJ1-4, reads DTGVSQNPRHKITKRGQNVTFRCDPISEHNRLYWYRQTLGQGPEFLTYFQNEAQLEKSRLLSDRFSAERPKGSFSTLEIQRTEQGDSAMYLCASSLAQTTNEKLFFGSGTQLSVL.

This clone has a handful of counts. The V call is TRBV5-6, the J call TRBJ2-1; 14 bases align to TRBD2. The CDR3 is 17 residues long. CDR1 and CDR2 (germline): SGHDT, YYEEEE. V lost 0 bases to trimming and J lost 5 bases; unmatched junction nucleotides: 4. The CDR3 DNA sequence: TGTGCCAGCAGCTTGGCCGGGACTAGCGGGGGCCACAATGAGCAGTTCTTC. Its translation is CASSLAGTSGGHNEQFF.

This sequence joins TRBV7-2 and TRBJ2-7; 7 nucleotides match TRBD2. The germline V gene has CDR1 SGHTA and CDR2 FQGNSA. V lost 1 base, J lost 2 bases, and 5 bases stayed unmatched. The CDR3 loop spans 15 amino acids. The CDR3: CASSLGGLAAYEQYF. The CDR3 coding sequence is TGTGCCAGCAGCTTAGGAGGCCTAGCGGCCTACGAGCAGTACTTC.

This clone has only a few counts. The CDR3 coding sequence is TGTGCCAGCAGCCGGCTGGGAAGAAATCAGCCCCAGCATTTT. It is translated as CASSRLGRNQPQHF. The V and J genes are TRBV27 and TRBJ1-5, with D uncertain. The germline V and J ends were trimmed by 6 bases and 4 bases, with 13 bases remaining between them. From germline, CDR1 is MNHEY and CDR2 SMNVEV (reference sequence). The CDR3 totals 14 residues.

This clone was seen a few times. The chain combines TRBV5-6 with TRBJ2-7; tentatively, D is TRBD1 (5 bases). In germline, CDR1 is SGHDT, CDR2 YYEEEE. Trimming took off 2 bases at V and 5 bases at J, with 14 bases between the two ends. The CDR3 runs to 14 residues. The CDR3 region has the DNA TGTGCCAGCAGCTTTAGTTCAGGGTACCACGAGCAGTACTTC. Protein sequence: CASSFSSGYHEQYF.

This clone was recorded a few times. V gene TRBV9 combines with J gene TRBJ1-5, with no clear D. V was shortened by 0 bases and J by 3 bases, with 7 bases between the two germline ends. Germline values: CDR1 SGDLS, CDR2 YYNGEE. This CDR3 comprises 14 residues. The CDR3 DNA reads as TGTGCCAGCAGCGTAGACGGGATCAATCAGCCCCAGCATTTT. It codes for CASSVDGINQPQHF. The variable domain in full, with the rest retrieved from reference TRBV9 and TRBJ1-5, is DSGVTQTPKHLITATGQRVTLRCSPRSGDLSVYWYQQSLDQGLQFLIQYYNGEERAKGNILERFSAQQFPDLHSELNLSSLELGDSALYFCASSVDGINQPQHFGDGTRLSIL.

In its sample, this clone was seen a few times. The CDR3 loop is CAIRTGPRSTEAFF. The CDR3 DNA reads as TGTGCCATCAGAACAGGGCCCCGGTCCACTGAAGCTTTCTTT. This rearrangement joins TRBV10-3 to TRBJ1-1; TRBD1 is a possible D gene (6 bases). The V end lost 6 bases, the J end lost 4 bases, and 15 bases lay between the germline ends. The CDR3 is 14 amino acids. Germline CDR1 and CDR2: ENHRY and SYGVKD.

This clone has more than one count but fewer than ten. The V call is TRBV11-3, the J call TRBJ2-3; D not resolved. V dropped 0 bases and J dropped 7 bases, with 5 bases sitting between them. This CDR3 is built from 12 residues. The germline V gene has CDR1 SGHNT and CDR2 YENEEA. CDR3 coding DNA: TGTGCCAGCAGCTTAGATAGGCATACGCAGTATTTT. Amino acid sequence: CASSLDRHTQYF.

V gene TRBV28 combines with J gene TRBJ1-2; weak D call: TRBD1 (5 bases). This CDR3 is 13 amino acids long. CDR1 and CDR2 from the germline V gene are MDHEN and SYDVKM. Trimming took off 3 bases at V and 3 bases at J, with 8 bases between the two ends. The CDR3 DNA is TGTGCCAGCAGTTTGATCAGGGACTATGGCTACACCTTC. Translating gives CASSLIRDYGYTF.

This clone was recorded a few times. This chain links TRBV29-1 with TRBJ2-1, with a weak D call TRBD2 (6 bases). Germline loops: CDR1 SQVTM, CDR2 ANQGSEA. The V end lost 4 bases, the J end lost 6 bases, and 13 bases lay between the germline ends. The CDR3 has 13 residues. DNA for the CDR3: TGCAGCGTTGGACCCCGACTAGTCAATGAGCAGTTCTTC. This translates into CSVGPRLVNEQFF.

This clone came up a few times. The CDR3 nucleotides read TGTGCCAGCAGTTACTCGACAGGGAAGTCCCAGCATTTT. Protein: CASSYSTGKSQHF. The rearrangement links TRBV6-5 to TRBJ1-5; 7 nucleotides match TRBD1. CDR1 MNHEY and CDR2 SVGAGI come from the germline V gene. V was clipped by 0 bases and J by 11 bases; unmatched bases: 4. The CDR3 runs to 13 residues.

In its sample, this clone was seen a few times. CDR3 nucleotides: TGTGCCACCAGCCCCCGGCTAGCGGGAGTTAGCACAGATACGCAGTATTTT. Translation: CATSPRLAGVSTDTQYF. This chain connects TRBV15 to TRBJ2-3, with 10 bases aligning to TRBD2. The CDR3 extends over 17 amino acids. V lost 5 bases, J lost 0 bases, and 8 bases stayed unmatched. The germline CDR1 and CDR2 sequences are LNHNV and YYDKDF (reference sequence).

This clone was observed a handful of times. The CDR3 DNA follows: TGTGCCAGCAGCCCCCCAGAGCACTCCTACGAGCAGTACTTC. It yields the protein CASSPPEHSYEQYF. The rearrangement links TRBV5-4 to TRBJ2-7; D gene ambiguous. V lost 4 bases to trimming and J lost 0 bases, with 11 bases between them. This CDR3 is built from 14 residues. CDR1 is SGHNT and CDR2 is YYREEE in the germline V gene (reference sequence).

The chain combines TRBV6-4 with TRBJ2-5, with 11 bases identical to TRBD2. The V gene end was trimmed by 6 bases and the J gene end by 1 base; junction bases not matched to a gene: 4. CDR1 is MRHNA, CDR2 SNTAGT, per germline. The CDR3 loop spans 15 amino acids. Written as DNA, the CDR3 is TGTGCCAGCAGCGCTAGCGGGGGGTTCCAAGAGACCCAGTACTTC. Residues: CASSASGGFQETQYF.

The chain has TRBV19 and TRBJ2-7; 12 positions agree with TRBD1. The V gene end was trimmed by 1 base and the J gene end by 9 bases; junction bases not matched to a gene: 7. Germline V gene data show CDR1 as LNHDA and CDR2 as SQIVND (reference sequence). This CDR3 has 15 amino acids. CDR3 protein: CASSIVVGQGAVQYF. CDR3 nucleotides: TGTGCCAGTAGTATAGTTGTGGGACAGGGGGCTGTGCAGTACTTC.

In regard to this clone: The same CDR3 can be traced to other DNA sequences in this sample. The chain employs TRBV5-4 and TRBJ2-1, with 11 nucleotides matching TRBD2. CDR1 is SGHNT, CDR2 YYREEE, per germline (reference sequence). The CDR3 runs 15 residues. The ends lost 2 bases at V and 3 bases at J; junction bases unmatched: 1. The CDR3 region has the DNA TGTGCCAGCAGCTTAACTAGCGGGGGCTACAATGAGCAGTTCTTC. Translation gives CASSLTSGGYNEQFF.

The V gene is TRBV29-1, the J gene TRBJ2-1; D gene uncertain. This CDR3 spans 16 amino acids. Trimming took 4 bases from V and 6 from J, leaving 22 bases between them. The germline gives CDR1 SQVTM, CDR2 ANQGSEA. This CDR3 reads CSVAATIAQLRNEQFF. DNA for the CDR3: TGCAGCGTTGCGGCCACCATAGCCCAACTACGCAATGAGCAGTTCTTC.

Notes on this clone: The germline gene is not matched at one end of the junction; a read error may be the cause. J is TRBJ2-3 and V is TRBV6-6; 7 bases map to TRBD1. The CDR3 length is 12 residues. Per the germline V gene, CDR1 is MNHNY and CDR2 is SVGAGI (reference sequence). The CDR3: CATSQGDYTQYF. The CDR3 DNA is TGTGCCACCAGTCAGGGGGATTATACGCAGTATTTT.

The rearrangement links TRBV29-1 to TRBJ2-7, with a weak D call TRBD2 (5 bases). Trimming left V 4 bases short and J 4 bases short, with 26 bases between. The germline gives CDR1 SQVTM, CDR2 ANQGSEA. The CDR3 loop spans 17 amino acids. This CDR3 reads CSVVEPMFREGEYEQYF. CDR3 DNA sequence: TGCAGCGTTGTAGAACCCATGTTTCGGGAAGGAGAGTACGAGCAGTACTTC.

The chain combines TRBV9 with TRBJ2-3; TRBD2 matches at 16 bases. J lost 2 bases, V lost 4 bases, and 4 bases had no gene match. The CDR3 spans 17 residues. CDR1 and CDR2 from the germline V gene are SGDLS and YYNGEE. DNA of the CDR3: TGTGCCAGCAGCCCGGGACTAGCGGGGGGGCACACAGATACGCAGTATTTT. Encoded protein: CASSPGLAGGHTDTQYF.

Notes on this clone: In the same sample, other DNA sequences code for this CDR3. The CDR3 is CASSLKGGNQPQHF. The CDR3, as DNA: TGTGCCAGCAGCTTAAAAGGGGGCAATCAGCCCCAGCATTTT. This chain connects TRBV7-2 to TRBJ1-5, with D tentatively TRBD1 (5 bases). Germline CDR1 reads SGHTA; CDR2 reads FQGNSA. Trimming shortened V by 2 bases and J by 2 bases, and 7 bases separated the two germline ends. There are 14 residues in the CDR3.

The V gene is TRBV21-1, the J gene TRBJ1-5. TRBV21-1 constitutes a pseudogene. The CDR3 is 16 amino acids. The CDR3 here is CASSKAREDSNQPQHF. CDR3 sequence (DNA): TGTGCCAGCAGCAAAGCGCGGGAGGATAGCAATCAGCCCCAGCATTTT.

This clone was found a few times. This chain uses TRBV30 with TRBJ2-3; 9 bases match TRBD2. The CDR3 contains 14 residues. Germline CDR1 reads GTSNPN; CDR2 reads SVGIG (reference sequence). The V gene end was trimmed by 3 bases and the J gene end by 7 bases; junction bases not matched to a gene: 8. CDR3 sequence reads: CAWRSAGGHYTQYF. CDR3 DNA sequence: TGTGCCTGGAGGTCCGCGGGGGGGCATTATACGCAGTATTTT.

In its sample, this clone was seen a few times. The chain links TRBV4-1 to TRBJ2-2, with D tentatively TRBD1 or TRBD2 (6 bases each). The CDR3 spans 17 residues. Trimming left V 0 bases short and J 0 bases short, with 11 bases between. The germline CDR1 and CDR2 sequences are MGHRA and YSYEKL. CDR3 amino acids: CASSQDRGGPNTGELFF. CDR3 in DNA: TGCGCCAGCAGCCAAGATCGAGGGGGGCCGAACACCGGGGAGCTGTTTTTT.

This clone was seen a few times. The rearrangement links TRBV18 to TRBJ2-7, with TRBD1 identical over 8 bases. V shed 4 bases and J 0 bases; nucleotides not matched to a gene: 5. The CDR3 runs 15 residues. CDR1 and CDR2 (germline): KGHSH, LQKENI. CDR3 DNA sequence: TGTGCCAGCTCACAAGACAGGGGACTCTCCTACGAGCAGTACTTC. Residues: CASSQDRGLSYEQYF. The full variable domain, completed using reference TRBV18 and TRBJ2-7, is NAGVMQNPRHLVRRRGQEARLRCSPMKGHSHVYWYRQLPEEGLKFMVYLQKENIIDESGMPKERFSAEFPKEGPSILRIQQVVRGDSAAYFCASSQDRGLSYEQYFGPGTRLTVT.

This sequence joins TRBV6-5 and TRBJ2-3; 12 nucleotides agree with TRBD1. V lost 6 bases and J lost 5; bases outside the gene matches: 6. From germline, CDR1 is MNHEY and CDR2 SVGAGI. The CDR3 is 15 residues long. The CDR3 DNA sequence: TGTGCCAGCAGACCCGGGACAGGGGGCAGAGATACGCAGTATTTT. Amino acids: CASRPGTGGRDTQYF.